The T cell receptor (beta chain) under discussion was sequenced for a study of blood T cells in healthy people across ages. Study-wide context: About one barcoded TCR beta cDNA was captured per two T cells.

CDR1 is LGHNA, CDR2 YSLEER, per germline. Trimming stripped 0 bases from V and 10 bases from J, with 13 bases between. CDR3 size: 14 residues. Through a sample-barcoded 5' primer and a J-beta primer mix, a second PCR was run for roughly 6 to 12 cycles. In TCRdb, the 5' RACE reads were re-called with MiXCR into one record per CDR3 protein. The sample lists fewer than 750,000 distinct CDR3 sequences; 47% were seen once. The chain recombines TRBV4-3 with TRBJ2-1; D is unclear. This clonotype was sampled from a man older than 75 in good health. Source material: blood. CDR3 in DNA: TGCGCCAGCAGCCAAGAAGGCAGGCTCAGGGAGCAGTTCTTC. Its protein is CASSQEGRLREQFF.